The sequence of this T cell receptor (beta chain) was determined in a study of blood T cell repertoires in COVID-19. The CDR3 is 18 residues long. Germline CDR1 reads LGHDT; CDR2 reads YNNKEL (reference sequence). J was trimmed by 3 bases and V by 0 bases; bases with no gene match: 8. As originally analysed: How many nucleated cells were present was estimated from reference gene primer amplification. Sequencing was performed with immunoSEQ multiplex PCR; in TCRdb, only in-frame clones are kept and a portion is missing. V and J calls and clone size come straight from that table; D and trimming were deduced from the DNA. Of approximately 140,000 clones detected, roughly 88% appear once; the ten largest clones hold about 8%.

This clonotype originated in an older woman with COVID-19, enrolled during active disease. Sequenced: peripheral blood. This chain links TRBV3-1 (or the pseudogene TRBV3-2) with TRBJ1-5; 10 nucleotides match TRBD1. Written as DNA, the CDR3 is TGTGCCAGCAGCCAAGATCCCGGGACAGGGGTGGTCAATCAGCCCCAGCATTTT. It is translated as CASSQDPGTGVVNQPQHF.